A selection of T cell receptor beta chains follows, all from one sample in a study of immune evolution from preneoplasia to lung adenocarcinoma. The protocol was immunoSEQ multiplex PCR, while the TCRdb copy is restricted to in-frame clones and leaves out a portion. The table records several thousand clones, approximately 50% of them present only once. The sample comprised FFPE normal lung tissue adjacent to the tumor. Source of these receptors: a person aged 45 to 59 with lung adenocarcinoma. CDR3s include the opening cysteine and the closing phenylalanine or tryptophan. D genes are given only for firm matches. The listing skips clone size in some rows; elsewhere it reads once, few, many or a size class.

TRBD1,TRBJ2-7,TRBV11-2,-,CASSLVGTAYEQYF,TGTGCCAGCAGCTTAGTGGGGACAGCATACGAGCAGTACTTC
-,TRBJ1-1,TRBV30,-,CALSRRVTEAFF,TGTGCCTTATCTCGCCGGGTGACTGAAGCTTTCTTT
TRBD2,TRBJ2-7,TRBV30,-,CAWSGEGQLLNEQYF,TGTGCCTGGAGTGGGGAGGGCCAGCTCCTCAACGAGCAGTACTTC
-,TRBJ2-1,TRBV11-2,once,CASSRRDEQFF,TGTGCCAGCAGCCGCCGTGATGAGCAGTTCTTC
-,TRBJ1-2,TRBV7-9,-,CASSLAGSVGDGYTF,TGTGCCAGCAGCTTAGCTGGGAGTGTGGGGGATGGCTACACCTTC
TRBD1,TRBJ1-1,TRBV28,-,CASSTGTGGSSTEAFF,TGTGCCAGCAGTACCGGGACAGGGGGCTCCAGCACTGAAGCTTTCTTT
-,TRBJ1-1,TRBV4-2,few,CASSQDPGTKAFF,TGTGCCAGCAGCCAAGACCCGGGGACCAAAGCTTTCTTT
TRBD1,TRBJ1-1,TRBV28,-,CASSRGTGTGTEAFF,TGTGCCAGCAGTCGAGGGACAGGGACCGGCACTGAAGCTTTCTTT
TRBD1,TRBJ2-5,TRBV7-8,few,CASSTQTGRRETQYF,TGTGCCAGCAGCACGCAGACAGGGCGGCGGGAGACCCAGTACTTC
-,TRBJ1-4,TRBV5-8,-,CASSLALDEKLFF,TGTGCCAGCAGCTTGGCCTTAGATGAAAAACTGTTTTTT
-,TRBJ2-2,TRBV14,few,CASSQQRANTGELFF,TGTGCCAGCAGCCAACAGCGGGCGAACACCGGGGAGCTGTTTTTT
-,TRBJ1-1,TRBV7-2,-,CASSLNIGRRTPGAFF,TGTGCCAGCAGCTTAAATATCGGACGTCGTACGCCCGGGGCTTTCTTT
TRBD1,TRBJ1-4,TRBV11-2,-,CASSLPTGGIGKLFF,TGTGCCAGCAGCTTACCGACAGGGGGGATCGGAAAACTGTTTTTT
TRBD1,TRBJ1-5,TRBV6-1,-,CASSPGGWQPQHF,TGTGCCAGCAGTCCAGGGGGCTGGCAGCCCCAGCATTTT
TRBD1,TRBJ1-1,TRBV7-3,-,CASSLAGGMSAEAFF,TGTGCCAGCAGCTTGGCAGGGGGCATGAGCGCTGAAGCTTTCTTT
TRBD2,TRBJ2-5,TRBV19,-,CASSGREGRETQYF,TGTGCCAGTAGCGGACGGGAGGGCCGTGAGACCCAGTACTTC
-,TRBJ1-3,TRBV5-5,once,CASSFGSTGTSSGNTIYF,TGTGCCAGCAGCTTCGGGTCGACGGGCACTTCCTCTGGAAACACCATATATTTT
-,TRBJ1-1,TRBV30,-,CAARTWTGDTEAFF,TGTGCCGCGCGAACCTGGACGGGGGACACTGAAGCTTTCTTT
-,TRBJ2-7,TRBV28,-,CASSSRNNYEQYF,TGTGCCAGCAGTTCCCGAAACAACTACGAGCAGTACTTC
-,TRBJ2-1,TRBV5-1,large,CASSSLQGWDNEQFF,TGCGCCAGCAGCTCCCTGCAGGGGTGGGACAATGAGCAGTTCTTC
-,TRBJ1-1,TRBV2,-,CASRSTGNTEAFF,TGTGCCAGCAGGTCCACAGGGAACACTGAAGCTTTCTTT
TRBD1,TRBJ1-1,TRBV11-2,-,CASSSKLGQHTEAFF,TGTGCCAGCAGCTCAAAACTGGGACAGCACACTGAAGCTTTCTTT
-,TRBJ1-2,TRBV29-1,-,CSVDAEANYGYTF,TGCAGCGTTGATGCAGAAGCTAACTATGGCTACACCTTC
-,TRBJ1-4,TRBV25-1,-,CASSEYDSSNNEKLFF,TGTGCCAGCAGTGAATACGATAGCAGTAATAATGAAAAACTGTTTTTT
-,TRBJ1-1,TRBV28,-,CASTWRGTEAFF,TGTGCCAGCACCTGGCGGGGCACTGAAGCTTTCTTT
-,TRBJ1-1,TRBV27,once,CASRWVGSEAFF,TGTGCCAGCAGGTGGGTCGGCAGTGAAGCTTTCTTT
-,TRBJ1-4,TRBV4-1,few,CASSQERYATNEKLFF,TGCGCCAGCAGCCAAGAGCGGTATGCAACTAATGAAAAACTGTTTTTT
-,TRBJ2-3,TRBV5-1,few,CASSLELSASDTQYF,TGCGCCAGCAGCTTGGAACTTTCCGCATCAGATACGCAGTATTTT
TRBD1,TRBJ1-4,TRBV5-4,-,CASSQNRGIEEKLFF,TGTGCCAGCAGCCAAAACAGGGGGATTGAAGAAAAACTGTTTTTT
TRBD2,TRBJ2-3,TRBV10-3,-,CATRLGEGPDTQYF,TGTGCCACCCGATTGGGGGAGGGCCCAGATACGCAGTATTTT
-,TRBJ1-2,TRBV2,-,CASSRDGTDRGGYTF,TGTGCCAGCAGTCGAGACGGGACCGACCGAGGAGGCTACACCTTC
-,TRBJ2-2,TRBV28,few,CASSPYITGELFF,TGTGCCAGCAGTCCCTACATCACCGGGGAGCTGTTTTTT